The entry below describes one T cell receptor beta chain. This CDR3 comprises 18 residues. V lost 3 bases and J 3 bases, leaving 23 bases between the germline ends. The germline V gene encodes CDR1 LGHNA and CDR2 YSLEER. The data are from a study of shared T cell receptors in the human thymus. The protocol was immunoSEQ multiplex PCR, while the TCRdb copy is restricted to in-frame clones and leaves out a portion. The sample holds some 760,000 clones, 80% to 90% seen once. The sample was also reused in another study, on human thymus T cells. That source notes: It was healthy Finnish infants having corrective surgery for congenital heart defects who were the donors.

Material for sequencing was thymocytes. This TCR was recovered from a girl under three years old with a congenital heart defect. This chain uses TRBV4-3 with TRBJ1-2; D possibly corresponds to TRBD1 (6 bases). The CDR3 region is CASSQHQGTGRQDYGYTF. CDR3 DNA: TGCGCCAGCAGCCAGCACCAAGGTACAGGGCGTCAAGACTATGGCTACACCTTC.